This TCR beta chain was captured by sequencing in a study of identical twins. TCRdb redid the calling of the 5' RACE reads with MiXCR, one entry per CDR3 protein. The data hold about 500,000 distinct CDR3 sequences, with approximately 15% observed a single time. The CDR3 runs 14 residues. J was trimmed by 3 bases and V by 5 bases; bases with no gene match: 6. These records were also assigned to another study, of yellow fever vaccine responses in identical twins.

Sequenced: CD4+ T cells sorted from blood. The sequence was obtained from a woman aged 18-29 years in good health. The rearrangement uses TRBV12-3 or TRBV12-4 and TRBJ1-1; 7 bases are a match to TRBD1. The CDR3 region is CASSGDSGDTEAFF. CDR3 bases: TGTGCCAGCAGTGGGGACAGCGGGGACACTGAAGCTTTCTTT.